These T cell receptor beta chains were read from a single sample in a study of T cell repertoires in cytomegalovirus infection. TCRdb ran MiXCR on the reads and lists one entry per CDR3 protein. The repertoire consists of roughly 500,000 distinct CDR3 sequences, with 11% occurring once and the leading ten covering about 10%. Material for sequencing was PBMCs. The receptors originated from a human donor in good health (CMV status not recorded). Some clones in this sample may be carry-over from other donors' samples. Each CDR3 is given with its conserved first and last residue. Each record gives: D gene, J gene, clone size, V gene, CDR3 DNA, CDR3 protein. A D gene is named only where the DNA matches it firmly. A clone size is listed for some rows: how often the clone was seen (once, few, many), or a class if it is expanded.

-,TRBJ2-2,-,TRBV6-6,TGTGCCAGCAGGTATCTCCGGACAGTACAAACCGGGGAGCTGTTTTTT,CASRYLRTVQTGELFF
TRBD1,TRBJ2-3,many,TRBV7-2,TGTGCCAGCAGCCCGGACAGGGTGAGGGCAGATACGCAGTATTTT,CASSPDRVRADTQYF
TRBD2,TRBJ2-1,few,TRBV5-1,TGCGCCAGCAGCTTGGGAGGTAGCGGGAGGTCCTACAATGAGCAGTTCTTC,CASSLGGSGRSYNEQFF
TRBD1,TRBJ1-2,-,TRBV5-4,TGTGCCAGCAGCTGGAAGGACAGGGGGGTTGGCTACACCTTC,CASSWKDRGVGYTF
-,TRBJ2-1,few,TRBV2,TGTGCCAGCAGTGAAGCGCTTCGGCAGTACAATGAGCAGTTCTTC,CASSEALRQYNEQFF
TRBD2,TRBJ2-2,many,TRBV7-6,TGTGCCAGCAGCGGGAGCGGGAGTGGGACCGGGGAGCTGTTTTTT,CASSGSGSGTGELFF
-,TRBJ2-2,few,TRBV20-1,TGCAGTGCTAAAAAAAGGGGGGGACTCGCAAACACCGGGGAGCTGTTTTTT,CSAKKRGGLANTGELFF
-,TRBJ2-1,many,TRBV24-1,TGTGCCACCAGTGATTCAGTCGGTGAGCAGTTCTTC,CATSDSVGEQFF
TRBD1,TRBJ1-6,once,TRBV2,TGTGCCAGCATACGGGACAGGGGGAATTGGTCACCCCTCCACTTT,CASIRDRGNWSPLHF
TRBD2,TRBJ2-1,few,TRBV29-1,TGCAGCGTGGAGGGACTAGCGTTATACAATGAGCAGTTCTTC,CSVEGLALYNEQFF
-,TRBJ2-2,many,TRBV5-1,TGCGCCAGCAGCGAGCGACCCACACCCGGGGAGCTGTTTTTT,CASSERPTPGELFF